This T cell receptor (beta chain) comes out of a study of cytomegalovirus exposure and HLA in healthy donors. This clone was seen a handful of times. Antigen specificity is unknown. Primers for the PCR totalled 60 Vbeta and 13 Jbeta. TCRdb's copy holds only in-frame clones and misses some; the assay was immunoSEQ multiplex PCR. In the table there are 100,000 to 150,000 clones, almost 85% of which are singletons. Germline values: CDR1 MNHEY, CDR2 SMNVEV (reference sequence). The CDR3 is 16 amino acids. Deletions cut 0 bases from V and 12 bases from J, with 21 bases between. Regarding donors, all were healthy bone marrow donors. The study, taken as a whole, reports: Later on, an analysis found that several of the most significant clusters appeared to be linked to common viral pathogens, which included parvovirus B19.

The sequence was collected from a woman aged 18-30 years in good health and CMV-seronegative. The sequenced sample was PBMCs. This rearrangement joins TRBV27 to TRBJ2-4; D is unresolved. The CDR3: CASSLSCPSHSYSQYF. The CDR3 nucleotides are TGTGCCAGCAGTTTATCGTGTCCGAGTCACAGTTACAGTCAGTACTTC.